Following are 24 T cell receptor beta chains from one sample sequenced in a study of T cells in Graves' hyperthyroidism and ophthalmopathy. It was RNA transcripts that yielded the amplified TCR beta CDR3 regions. An initial round of RT-PCR targeting the TCR CDR3 relied on the HTBI primer set. TCRdb re-analysed the multiplex PCR reads in MiXCR, keeping a single row per CDR3 protein. Here the sample spans around 300,000 distinct CDR3 sequences, approximately 15% being singletons. Specimen: blood. These receptors were taken from a woman aged 25 to 39 with Graves' hyperthyroidism.

This clonotype has only a few counts. The chain joins TRBV6-2 or TRBV6-3 to TRBJ2-5; D unresolved. Per germline, CDR1 MNHEY and CDR2 SVGEGT. Trimming removed 6 bases from V and 4 bases from J, with 18 bases in between. This CDR3 is 15 amino acids long. The CDR3 region is CASSRSPKPLETQYF. The CDR3 DNA follows: TGTGCCAGCAGCCGAAGCCCGAAACCTCTAGAGACCCAGTACTTC.

This clonotype was found many times. The chain couples TRBV24-1 to TRBJ1-1; D remains unclear. Germline V CDR1 and CDR2: KGHDR, SFDVKD. The V end lost 3 bases, the J end lost 0 bases, and 1 base lay between the germline ends. CDR3 length: 12 residues. The CDR3 nucleotides read TGTGCCACCAGTGATGTGAACACTGAAGCTTTCTTT. Protein product: CATSDVNTEAFF.

The genes are TRBV27 and TRBJ2-2; no firm D call. V shed 2 bases and J shed 0 bases, with 13 bases lying between them. This CDR3 comprises 17 residues. Germline CDR1 reads MNHEY; CDR2 reads SMNVEV (reference sequence). CDR3: CASSLGEWNANTGELFF. The CDR3 DNA follows: TGTGCCAGCAGTTTAGGAGAGTGGAACGCGAACACCGGGGAGCTGTTTTTT.

This clonotype was observed at least ten times. This chain connects TRBV7-9 to TRBJ1-5, with 9 bases that match TRBD1. CDR3 length: 13 residues. J gave up 5 bases and V 5 bases, and 1 base lay outside the gene matches. The germline V gene has CDR1 SEHNR and CDR2 FQNEAQ (reference sequence). CDR3: CASSRTGDQPQHF. CDR3 nucleotide sequence: TGTGCCAGCAGCCGGACAGGGGATCAGCCCCAGCATTTT.

This clonotype was recorded once. The rearrangement uses TRBV29-1 and TRBJ2-5; D is possibly TRBD1 (7 bases). V lost 5 bases to trimming and J lost 5 bases, with 15 bases between them. CDR3 length equals 13 residues. Germline V gene lookup returns CDR1 SQVTM and CDR2 ANQGSEA. The CDR3 loop is CSVQGGVQETQYF. The CDR3 DNA reads as TGCAGCGTTCAGGGGGGAGTGCAGGAGACCCAGTACTTC.

This clonotype was picked up a small number of times. The chain combines TRBV12-3 or TRBV12-4 with TRBJ2-2; perhaps TRBD1 as D (5 bases). This CDR3 is 15 amino acids long. Trimming shortened V by 7 bases and J by 5 bases, and 17 bases separated the two germline ends. As DNA, the CDR3 is TGTGCCAGCACGCCCCAGGGAATGGGGACCGGGGAGCTGTTTTTT. This sequence encodes CASTPQGMGTGELFF.

V and J are TRBV20-1 and TRBJ2-6; D gene unclear. The CDR3 runs 15 residues. Germline V gives CDR1 DFQATT, CDR2 SNEGSKA (reference sequence). The V end lost 0 bases, the J end lost 1 base, and 7 bases lay between the germline ends. Here the CDR3 reads CSARDLDSGANVLTF. For the CDR3, the DNA is TGCAGTGCTAGAGATTTGGATTCTGGGGCCAACGTCCTGACTTTC.

CDR3 sequence (DNA): TGTGCCAGCAGCCAAGATCCGGGGACCTTCGTGGGCTACACCTTC. The encoded protein is CASSQDPGTFVGYTF. V usage is TRBV4-2 and J usage is TRBJ1-2; maybe TRBD1 (5 bases). CDR1 is LGHNA, CDR2 YNFKEQ, per germline. The CDR3 length is 15 residues. Trimming took 0 bases from V and 8 from J, leaving 16 bases between them.

This clonotype was picked up many times. The rearrangement joins TRBV28 to TRBJ1-2; 9 positions match TRBD1. The trim removed 3 bases at V and 0 bases at J, leaving 2 bases unmatched. The CDR3 length is 15 residues. Per germline, CDR1 MDHEN and CDR2 SYDVKM. CDR3 region: CASSFGTGTNYGYTF. The CDR3 DNA sequence: TGTGCCAGCAGTTTTGGGACAGGGACTAACTATGGCTACACCTTC.

This clonotype was seen a few times. This rearrangement joins TRBV30 to TRBJ2-1; a possible D gene is TRBD2 (6 bases). The CDR3 spans 15 residues. The germline V gene has CDR1 GTSNPN and CDR2 SVGIG (reference sequence). Trimming removed 3 bases from V and 6 bases from J, with 18 bases in between. CDR3 nucleotide sequence: TGTGCCTGGAGGGCCGGGACTTCAGTGGCCAATGAGCAGTTCTTC. It is translated as CAWRAGTSVANEQFF.

This clonotype was counted at least ten times. V usage is TRBV6-1 and J usage is TRBJ2-1, with TRBD2 matching over 11 bases. The CDR3 runs to 15 residues. The germline V gene has CDR1 MNHNS and CDR2 SASEGT. The junction had 4 bases not matched to a gene; V was cut back by 2 bases and J by 7 bases. The DNA of the CDR3 is TGTGCCAGCAGTGAAACTAGCGGGAGTATAAATGAGCAGTTCTTC. This sequence encodes CASSETSGSINEQFF.

As regards this clonotype: One base away lies a much larger clone, so this may be a sequencing read error. The gene calls are TRBV29-1 and TRBJ1-1, with D possibly matching TRBD1 (5 bases). CDR1 SQVTM and CDR2 ANQGSEA come from the germline V gene. Trimming pared 7 bases from V and 1 base from J, leaving 13 bases between. This CDR3 contains 13 residues. The CDR3 is CSAARGENTEAFF. The CDR3 region has the DNA TGCAGCGCCGCAAGGGGAGAGAACACTGAAGCTTTCTTT.

This clonotype was detected ten times or more. The junction departs from the called germline gene at one end, perhaps through a read error. The J gene is TRBJ2-5, the V gene TRBV7-7; D possibly corresponds to TRBD2 (6 bases). There are 14 residues in the CDR3. CDR1 SSHAT and CDR2 FNYEAQ come from the germline V gene (reference sequence). CDR3 coding DNA: TGTGCTAGCAGCTTGACTAGTTCGATAGAGACCCAGTACTTC. Translating gives CASSLTSSIETQYF.

Points on this clonotype: Its ends do not fully match the called genes, so a read error is possible. J is TRBJ2-7 and V is TRBV28; 9 bases match TRBD2. The germline V gene encodes CDR1 MDHEN and CDR2 SYDVKM. The CDR3 loop spans 15 amino acids. Here the CDR3 reads CASIPSGTSRGEQCF. The CDR3 DNA follows: TGTGCCAGCATCCCTAGCGGGACGAGCAGGGGCGAGCAGTGCTTC.

A few counts support this clonotype. This rearrangement joins TRBV7-6 to TRBJ2-1, with D perhaps matching TRBD2 (5 bases). Trimming shortened V by 6 bases and J by 0 bases, and 12 bases separated the two germline ends. From germline, CDR1 is SGHVS and CDR2 FNYEAQ. This CDR3 contains 15 residues. CDR3 coding DNA: TGTGCCAGCAGTTCCGGACTGAGCTCCTACAATGAGCAGTTCTTC. Encoded protein: CASSSGLSSYNEQFF.

This clonotype was observed a few times. V gene TRBV13 combines with J gene TRBJ2-7, with 8 bases identical to TRBD1. This CDR3 spans 15 amino acids. V gave up 5 bases and J gave up 2 bases; unmatched junction bases: 8. The germline V gene has CDR1 PRHDT and CDR2 FYEKMQ (reference sequence). The CDR3 here is CASSASDRAPYEQYF. The DNA for the CDR3 is TGTGCCAGCAGCGCCTCGGACAGGGCCCCCTACGAGCAGTACTTC.

This clonotype was detected ten times or more. The chain couples TRBV7-9 to TRBJ2-7; D unresolved. CDR3 length: 13 amino acids. Germline V gives CDR1 SEHNR, CDR2 FQNEAQ (reference sequence). V dropped 5 bases and J dropped 3 bases, with 11 bases sitting between them. CDR3 nucleotide sequence: TGTGCCAGCAGCCACACTGTTTTCTACGAGCAGTACTTC. Translating gives CASSHTVFYEQYF.

This clonotype was detected only a few times. V gene TRBV5-6 combines with J gene TRBJ2-5; 7 bases map to TRBD1. Per the germline V gene, CDR1 is SGHDT and CDR2 is YYEEEE. With V trimmed by 4 bases and J by 5 bases, 11 bases remained unmatched. The CDR3 length is 15 residues. CDR3 sequence (DNA): TGTGCCAGCAGCCCCCGGGACAGATTTCAGGAGACCCAGTACTTC. Its protein product is CASSPRDRFQETQYF.

This clonotype came up many times. The V call is TRBV12-3 or TRBV12-4, the J call TRBJ2-7, with unresolved D. Between the trimmed V and J ends, which lost 5 bases and 2 bases, there was a span of 13 bases. The CDR3 is 14 amino acids. This chain's CDR3 is CASSTRIATYEQYF. As DNA, the CDR3 is TGTGCCAGCAGTACGAGGATTGCGACCTACGAGCAGTACTTC.

This clonotype has at least ten counts. The V and J genes are TRBV11-3 and TRBJ2-3; maybe TRBD1 (6 bases). Looked up from germline, CDR1 is SGHNT and CDR2 is YENEEA. This CDR3 comprises 15 residues. V was cut by 1 base and J by 9 bases, with 17 bases left in between. For the CDR3, the DNA is TGTGCCAGCAGCTTAGGCCCGCCTCCAGGGGCGACGCAGTATTTT. This sequence encodes CASSLGPPPGATQYF.

This clonotype appeared many times. The rearrangement links TRBV6-1 to TRBJ1-1; D gene unclear. Germline CDR1 MNHNS, CDR2 SASEGT. The CDR3 consists of 12 residues. The CDR3, as DNA: TGTGTCCTCGATGGAGGGTACGGTGAAGCTTTCTTT. As protein: CVLDGGYGEAFF.

V gene TRBV4-1 combines with J gene TRBJ2-3; maybe TRBD2 (6 bases). V lost 3 bases, J lost 3 bases, and 13 bases lay in between. The CDR3 has 15 residues. Per the germline V gene, CDR1 is MGHRA and CDR2 is YSYEKL. CDR3 loop: CASSQRGGATDTQYF. CDR3 coding DNA: TGCGCCAGCAGCCAGCGGGGCGGTGCTACAGATACGCAGTATTTT.

The rearrangement links TRBV24-1 to TRBJ1-3; D unresolved. V gave up 3 bases and J gave up 0 bases, with 8 bases separating them. This CDR3 spans 15 amino acids. Germline CDR1 is KGHDR and CDR2 is SFDVKD. This CDR3 reads CATSDPRLSGNTIYF. In DNA, the CDR3 is TGTGCCACCAGTGATCCCAGGCTCTCTGGAAACACCATATATTTT.

This clonotype occurred many times. The chain recombines TRBV5-6 with TRBJ2-1; perhaps TRBD2 as D (6 bases). The CDR3 covers 17 residues. Germline values: CDR1 SGHDT, CDR2 YYEEEE. V lost 0 bases and J lost 4, with 17 bases in between. CDR3 coding DNA: TGTGCCAGCAGCTTGGCCGCGGGGATTGATAGGTACAATGAGCAGTTCTTC. This sequence encodes CASSLAAGIDRYNEQFF.